These 30 T cell receptor beta chains were all obtained from the same sample, sequenced in a study of cytomegalovirus exposure and HLA in healthy donors. The PCR was carried out with 60 Vbeta primers and 13 Jbeta primers. Repertoires were generated with immunoSEQ multiplex PCR, while TCRdb's copy carries only in-frame clones and drops some. Among tens of thousands of clones, nearly 80% were seen once, and the ten largest hold 3.5% to 5.5%. Sample: PBMCs. These receptors came from a woman in her forties in good health and CMV-seropositive.

The V call is TRBV2, the J call TRBJ2-7; tentative D call: TRBD1 (6 bases). CDR1 is SNHLY, CDR2 FYNNEI, per germline. There are 13 residues in the CDR3. With 2 bases removed from V and 6 bases from J, the gap between germline ends came to 11 bases. The chain's CDR3 is CASSESQQGEQYF. CDR3 bases: TGTGCCAGCAGTGAAAGCCAACAGGGCGAGCAGTACTTC.

This clone was counted once. This chain joins TRBV21-1 and TRBJ2-5; the tabulated D call, TRBD1, remains unverified against the DNA. TRBV21-1 is a pseudogene locus. The CDR3 has 17 residues. The CDR3 protein is CASSKGFNIREGETQYF. CDR3 in DNA: TGTGCCAGCAGCAAAGGTTTTAATATCAGGGAAGGAGAGACCCAGTACTTC.

The J gene is TRBJ1-1, the V gene TRBV7-3, with 9 bases aligning to TRBD1. Germline V gene data show CDR1 as SGHTA and CDR2 as FQGTGA. The CDR3 runs 14 residues. Trimming removed 5 bases from V and 3 bases from J; junction bases left unmatched: 4. The CDR3 DNA sequence: TGTGCCAGCAGCATACAGGGGGCGGACACTGAAGCTTTCTTT. Translation gives CASSIQGADTEAFF.

The J gene is TRBJ1-2, the V gene TRBV6-5; TRBD1 might be the D (5 bases). The CDR3 extends over 14 amino acids. Per the germline V gene, CDR1 is MNHEY and CDR2 is SVGAGI. Trimming stripped 6 bases from V and 3 bases from J, with 14 bases between. Here the CDR3 DNA reads TGTGCCAGCAGAATAGCAGGGTTTCACTATGGCTACACCTTC. It specifies CASRIAGFHYGYTF.

This chain connects TRBV10-3 to TRBJ1-1; 10 nucleotides agree with TRBD1. The CDR3 has 14 residues. V dropped 10 bases and J dropped 5; count of bases not matched to a gene: 10. Germline loops: CDR1 ENHRY, CDR2 SYGVKD. The CDR3 reads CATGGTGVRTEAFF. CDR3 sequence (DNA): TGTGCCACAGGGGGGACAGGGGTTAGGACTGAAGCTTTCTTT.

The chain joins TRBV7-3 to TRBJ2-3; 8 nucleotides align to TRBD2. The CDR3 sequence is 14 residues long. Germline V CDR1 and CDR2: SGHTA, FQGTGA. The V segment lost 5 bases and the J segment 6 bases; nucleotides outside the gene matches: 7. CDR3 sequence reads: CASSPGTSTDTQYF. The CDR3 DNA sequence: TGTGCCAGCAGCCCCGGGACTAGTACGGATACGCAGTATTTT.

V usage is TRBV27 and J usage is TRBJ2-3, with D unclear. Trimming cost V 6 bases and J 10 bases, with 14 bases left between them. This CDR3 is 12 amino acids long. Per germline, CDR1 MNHEY and CDR2 SMNVEV (reference sequence). DNA for the CDR3: TGTGCCAGCAGGACGACTGGTCTGTCGCAGTATTTT. Translating it yields CASRTTGLSQYF.

CDR3 amino acids: CASSQGLGYEQYF. CDR3 coding DNA: TGCGCCAGCAGCCAGGGACTGGGATACGAGCAGTACTTC. V gene TRBV4-3 combines with J gene TRBJ2-7; possibly TRBD2 for D (6 bases). Germline V lookup: CDR1 LGHNA, CDR2 YSLEER. This CDR3 region has 13 residues. V shed 3 bases and J shed 4 bases, with 10 bases lying between them.

The CDR3 loop is CASKQQGASEKLFF. CDR3 DNA: TGTGCCAGCAAGCAACAGGGGGCGAGTGAAAAACTGTTTTTT. The V call is TRBV7-2, the J call TRBJ1-4; 9 positions agree with TRBD1. The ends lost 7 bases at V and 7 bases at J; junction bases unmatched: 7. Germline V lookup: CDR1 SGHTA, CDR2 FQGNSA. The CDR3 extends over 14 amino acids.

The chain recombines TRBV28 with TRBJ1-6, with TRBD1 identical over 7 bases. V trimming: 8 bases; J trimming: 7 bases; junction bases outside the gene matches: 8. CDR3 length: 14 amino acids. Germline CDR1 is MDHEN and CDR2 is SYDVKM. CDR3 in amino acids: CASQQGIGNSPLHF. The CDR3 DNA sequence: TGTGCCAGCCAACAGGGGATAGGGAATTCACCCCTCCACTTT.

The rearrangement links TRBV4-3 to TRBJ2-7, with D possibly TRBD1 on 5 matching bases. The CDR3 covers 14 residues. V was trimmed by 0 bases and J by 2 bases, leaving 8 bases between them. Germline CDR1 is LGHNA and CDR2 is YSLEER. The CDR3 nucleotides are TGCGCCAGCAGCCAAGACCTAGGGGCCTACGAGCAGTACTTC. It is translated as CASSQDLGAYEQYF.

The J gene is TRBJ1-2, the V gene TRBV7-8; TRBD1 matches at 7 bases. Germline-derived CDR1 and CDR2 are SGHVS and FQNEAQ. The J segment lost 4 bases and the V segment lost 0 bases, leaving 17 bases of the junction unmatched. The CDR3 runs 19 residues. The CDR3 nucleotides are TGTGCCAGCAGCTTAGCAGGTTTTTTCGGGACAGCGGAAATCTATGGCTACACCTTC. It yields the protein CASSLAGFFGTAEIYGYTF.

This sequence joins TRBV19 and TRBJ2-5; no reliable D call. V was cut by 9 bases and J by 5 bases, with 19 bases left in between. The CDR3 totals 14 residues. Looked up from germline, CDR1 is LNHDA and CDR2 is SQIVND (reference sequence). Here the CDR3 DNA reads TGTGCCAGCGAACCCGGCCCCGACGGGGAGACCCAGTACTTC. Its protein is CASEPGPDGETQYF.

V usage is TRBV10-1 and J usage is TRBJ2-6; possible D gene TRBD1, 5 bases. The CDR3 totals 17 residues. Looked up from germline, CDR1 is WNHNN and CDR2 is SYGVQD (reference sequence). V was clipped by 7 bases and J by 1 base, with 17 bases between them. Here the CDR3 reads CASTPIGAGSGANVLTF. The CDR3 bases are TGCGCCAGCACCCCGATCGGTGCAGGGTCTGGGGCCAACGTCCTGACTTTC.

The genes are TRBV5-4 and TRBJ1-2, with 7 bases lining up with TRBD1. Trimming cost V 7 bases and J 3 bases; bases outside gene matches: 6. The germline gives CDR1 SGHNT, CDR2 YYREEE (reference sequence). This CDR3 is 13 amino acids long. CDR3 nucleotide sequence: TGTGCCAGCGGATACGACAGGGACTATGGCTACACCTTC. Amino acids: CASGYDRDYGYTF.

V usage is TRBV30 and J usage is TRBJ2-5; no firm D call. The V gene lost 1 base and the J gene lost 3 bases, with 6 bases spanning the gap. Germline V lookup: CDR1 GTSNPN, CDR2 SVGIG (reference sequence). The CDR3 has 12 amino acids. Here the CDR3 reads CAWSAQKETQYF. CDR3 nucleotides: TGTGCCTGGAGTGCACAGAAAGAGACCCAGTACTTC.

This chain joins TRBV29-1 and TRBJ2-7; 9 bases line up with TRBD1. Trimming took 2 bases from V and 1 from J; bases not matched to a gene: 6. The germline V gene has CDR1 SQVTM and CDR2 ANQGSEA. This CDR3 comprises 15 residues. The CDR3 DNA sequence: TGCAGCGTTGAAAGATTCGGACAGGGGTCCTACGAGCAGTACTTC. It yields the protein CSVERFGQGSYEQYF.

The genes are TRBV6-4 and TRBJ2-5; 7 positions agree with TRBD2. Germline V CDR1 and CDR2: MRHNA, SNTAGT. Trimming at V came to 2 bases and at J to 5 bases, leaving 8 bases not matched to a gene. This CDR3 spans 15 amino acids. CDR3 residues: CASSDVGEGPETQYF. CDR3 sequence (DNA): TGTGCCAGCAGTGACGTGGGGGAGGGCCCCGAGACCCAGTACTTC.

The CDR3 DNA reads TGTGCCAGCAGCCCCGGACTAGCGAGTTTGACAGATACGCAGTATTTT. Translated: CASSPGLASLTDTQYF. The chain joins TRBV7-3 to TRBJ2-3; 9 nucleotides align to TRBD2. Per germline, CDR1 SGHTA and CDR2 FQGTGA. The CDR3 covers 16 residues. The junction had 9 bases not matched to a gene; V was cut back by 5 bases and J by 3 bases.

This chain uses TRBV19 with TRBJ2-7; a possible D gene is TRBD2 (5 bases). The ends were cut back, 5 bases at V and 0 bases at J, with 11 bases in the middle. This CDR3 comprises 14 residues. Germline CDR1 reads LNHDA; CDR2 reads SQIVND (reference sequence). The CDR3 protein is CASSPPGSSYEQYF. Here the CDR3 DNA reads TGTGCCAGTAGTCCGCCGGGGTCCTCCTACGAGCAGTACTTC.

J is TRBJ2-5 and V is TRBV11-3; the D gene is possibly TRBD1 (6 bases). The germline CDR1 and CDR2 sequences are SGHNT and YENEEA. The CDR3 consists of 14 residues. Trimming pared 1 base from V and 5 bases from J, leaving 11 bases between. The CDR3 spells CASSLGQGIETQYF. The DNA for the CDR3 is TGTGCCAGCAGCTTAGGCCAGGGGATTGAGACCCAGTACTTC. Filled out from reference TRBV11-3 and TRBJ2-5, the complete variable domain reads EAGVVQSPRYKIIEKKQPVAFWCNPISGHNTLYWYLQNLGQGPELLIRYENEEAVDDSQLPKDRFSAERLKGVDSTLKIQPAELGDSAVYLCASSLGQGIETQYFGPGTRLLVL.

This chain uses TRBV18 with TRBJ1-2; no reliable D call. With 2 bases removed from V and 0 bases from J, the gap between germline ends came to 10 bases. Germline V gives CDR1 KGHSH, CDR2 LQKENI. The CDR3 loop spans 15 amino acids. CDR3 residues: CASSPGQASNYGYTF. CDR3 nucleotide sequence: TGTGCCAGCTCACCAGGGCAGGCGTCTAACTATGGCTACACCTTC. The entire variable domain, with the rest obtained from reference TRBV18 and TRBJ1-2, is as follows: NAGVMQNPRHLVRRRGQEARLRCSPMKGHSHVYWYRQLPEEGLKFMVYLQKENIIDESGMPKERFSAEFPKEGPSILRIQQVVRGDSAAYFCASSPGQASNYGYTFGSGTRLTVV.

This chain joins TRBV5-3 and TRBJ2-3; 7 bases match TRBD2. TRBV5-3 is reported as an ORF; its role is uncertain. Losses at the gene ends were 10 bases for V and 4 bases for J; bases not matched to a gene: 15. CDR3 length: 15 amino acids. The CDR3 nucleotides read TGTGCCTCGAATCTGGGCGGGAGTATTCCAGATACGCAGTATTTT. Translating gives CASNLGGSIPDTQYF.

The sample holds a few counts of this clone. The chain recombines TRBV7-2 with TRBJ2-1; possible D gene TRBD2, 6 bases. Trimming stripped 1 base from V and 8 bases from J, with 21 bases between. This CDR3 is built from 17 residues. CDR1 and CDR2 from the germline V gene are SGHTA and FQGNSA. CDR3 sequence: CASSLGGGGFFFDEQFF. The CDR3 DNA reads as TGTGCCAGCAGCTTAGGGGGTGGGGGGTTTTTCTTCGATGAGCAGTTCTTC.

V usage is TRBV28 and J usage is TRBJ2-3; 9 nucleotides align to TRBD1. The CDR3 length is 13 residues. Per germline, CDR1 MDHEN and CDR2 SYDVKM. Trimming took 6 bases from V and 6 from J; bases not matched to a gene: 4. The CDR3 nucleotides are TGTGCCAGCAGAACACAGGGGGCGGATACGCAGTATTTT. It translates to CASRTQGADTQYF.

The chain has TRBV30 and TRBJ2-7, with TRBD1 matching over 8 bases. The CDR3 has 13 residues. Trimming cost V 3 bases and J 3 bases; bases outside gene matches: 4. The germline V gene has CDR1 GTSNPN and CDR2 SVGIG (reference sequence). The CDR3 reads CAWSRTGNYEQYF. The DNA for the CDR3 is TGTGCCTGGAGCCGGACAGGGAACTACGAGCAGTACTTC.

J is TRBJ2-3 and V is TRBV10-3; 7 nucleotides match TRBD2. This CDR3 spans 13 amino acids. Germline V gene sequence: CDR1 ENHRY, CDR2 SYGVKD. The J segment lost 6 bases and the V segment lost 6 bases, leaving 6 bases of the junction unmatched. The CDR3 loop reads CAIRGTISDTQYF. The DNA of the CDR3 is TGTGCCATCAGGGGGACTATTTCGGATACGCAGTATTTT.

This clone has more than one count but fewer than ten. V usage is TRBV6-6 and J usage is TRBJ2-1; 14 nucleotides match TRBD2. This CDR3 contains 15 residues. The germline V gene has CDR1 MNHNY and CDR2 SVGAGI (reference sequence). After removal of 6 bases from V and 8 bases from J, the junction contained 6 bases not matched to a gene. The CDR3 region has the DNA TGTGCCAGCAGGGCCGGGACTAGCGGGAGTTATGAGCAGTTCTTC. This sequence encodes CASRAGTSGSYEQFF.

This chain uses TRBV27 with TRBJ2-7; D is perhaps TRBD2 (5 bases). This CDR3 contains 15 residues. The germline V and J ends were trimmed by 6 bases and 5 bases, with 20 bases remaining between them. CDR1 is MNHEY and CDR2 is SMNVEV in the germline V gene (reference sequence). The CDR3 DNA reads as TGTGCCAGCAGCGTTCAGCCTCGGGGAGAGGACGAGCAGTACTTC. It translates to CASSVQPRGEDEQYF.

V and J are TRBV6-5 and TRBJ2-5; tentative D call: TRBD2 (5 bases). The CDR3 spans 13 residues. In germline, CDR1 is MNHEY, CDR2 SVGAGI. Trimming pared 6 bases from V and 1 base from J, leaving 9 bases between. CDR3 DNA: TGTGCCAGCAGACCAGCGGCCCAAGAGACCCAGTACTTC. This translates into CASRPAAQETQYF.